This T cell receptor beta chain was recorded in a study of blood T cell repertoires in COVID-19. Overall study: The analysed material was cDNA or gDNA that came from T cells, B-cell-depleted T cells, or PBMCs.

This clone has just a few counts. The CDR3 length is 15 residues. The junction had 7 bases not matched to a gene; V was cut back by 4 bases and J by 3 bases. The germline gives CDR1 SGHRS, CDR2 YFSETQ. Data came from immunoSEQ multiplex PCR; TCRdb stores just in-frame clones and leaves some out. Here the sample spans 130,000 to 150,000 clones, approximately 80% being singletons. J is TRBJ1-3 and V is TRBV5-1, with TRBD1 matching over 7 bases. The material sequenced was peripheral blood. The TCR sequence derives from a human donor in a cohort sampled during active COVID-19. The CDR3 loop is CASSVQGFVGNTIYF. As DNA, the CDR3 is TGCGCCAGCAGCGTACAGGGGTTCGTTGGAAACACCATATATTTT.